This TCR beta chain was identified during a study of PD-1 blockade in classical Hodgkin lymphoma (dated by TCRdb to 2019 to 2021). A note on the overall study: Nivolumab dosing was 3 mg/kg intravenously every 2 weeks, continuing until either disease progression or unacceptable toxicity. To define a peripheral blood immune signature of response to PD-1 blockade in classical Hodgkin lymphoma, the study combined TCR beta sequencing with CyTOF. On the study overall, not on this receptor specifically: Baseline TCR diversity was reported as lower in newly diagnosed patients than in healthy donors, and lower still in relapsed/refractory patients. A significant rise by C4D1 was seen in CD4+ but not CD8+ TCR diversity (p=0.0027 vs p=0.16), with the rise being most apparent in complete responders (p=0.02). Lower diversity was observed in patients in whom nivolumab was started less than 1 year after ASCT, and these patients were excluded from later analyses so that confounding by immune reconstitution would be avoided. Baseline diversity similar to that of newly diagnosed patients was observed in trial patients achieving complete response, whereas significantly lower diversity was observed in partial responders and progressors. The study was limited to a single clinical trial cohort, and causes of repertoire differences, possibly disease activity or prior therapy, remained undefined.

The sample's time point, from its label and the paper: cycle 2 day 1 (C2D1) of nivolumab. Relapse after autologous stem cell transplantation had occurred in all trial patients, and cohorts A, B and C were distinguished by prior brentuximab vedotin exposure. The trial cohort comprised some 60 patients with relapsed/refractory classical Hodgkin lymphoma whose best overall responses were complete response, partial response or progressive disease. In the multi-cohort phase II CheckMate 205 trial, trial patients received single-agent nivolumab. An independent review committee assessed best overall response by applying the 2007 International Working Group response criteria. Trial PBMCs were collected just before the start of nivolumab (C1D1) and during therapy at cycle 2 day 1 and cycle 4 day 1. Peripheral blood was collected in 8 mL Vacutainer Cell Preparation Tubes, from which PBMCs were isolated by centrifugation and then cryopreserved.

On this clone: Its target antigen remains unknown. The junction departs from the called germline gene at one end, perhaps through a read error.

Genomic DNA was extracted with the Qiagen DNeasy kit from unsorted PBMCs and from negatively selected CD4+ and CD8+ fractions. TCR beta CDR3 regions were subjected to amplification by immunoSEQ multiplex PCR with primers that anneal to V and J segments. A synthetic immune receptor repertoire was used to minimize amplification bias, and any remaining bias was removed computationally after sequencing. Concerning the study's data processing: Repertoire diversity was quantified as the Shannon entropy index using custom Python scripts. Unsorted, CD4+ and CD8+ repertoires were analyzed separately, except in combined analyses where CD4+ and CD8+ sequences were merged in silico. Clonal expansion was defined as a frequency increase of at least 2-fold after treatment compared with C1D1, and clones undetected at baseline were assigned a pseudocount of 0.5. Clones with 0 or 1 copy at C1D1 were classified as singleton clones, and clones with 2 or more copies were classified as non-singleton clones. Clones expanded in unsorted samples were labelled as CD4+, CD8+ or unknown by matching protein sequences in sorted samples from the same patient. Wilcoxon tests were applied to paired samples to test diversity changes from C1D1 to C4D1. What TCRdb holds here is the immuneACCESS table cut down to in-frame rearrangements. Part of the clones is not present; checked against another copy, under half of the missing clones reflect an unresolved V gene, and the others are unexplained. D and trimming were read from the DNA, whereas the V and J calls and clone size are those reported in that table. In this sample the table shows 15,000 to 20,000 clones, 79% of which occur a single time. The ten largest clones take up 15% to 20% of the sample.

The CDR3 numbers 14 residues from cysteine through phenylalanine. The only DNA kept is the CDR3, 42 bases in frame from the first base. Based on the germline V gene, the CDR1 and CDR2 sequences are MDHEN and SYDVKM. The source of this sequence is a human donor with classical Hodgkin lymphoma. The sequences come from peripheral blood mononuclear cells (PBMCs), collected before the second cycle of nivolumab. The chain is made from TRBV28 and TRBJ2-3; TRBD1 is possibly the D segment (5 matching bases). The CDR3 sequence is CASNLKGFRDTQYF. The DNA sequence follows: TGTGCCAGCAATTTAAAGGGGTTCAGAGATACGCAGTATTTT. The full variable domain, with segments outside the CDR3 supplied by the reference TRBV28 and TRBJ2-3 proteins, appears as DVKVTQSSRYLVKRTGEKVFLECVQDMDHENMFWYRQDPGLGLRLIYFSYDVKMKEKGDIPEGYSVSREKKERFSLILESASTNQTSMYLCASNLKGFRDTQYFGPGTRLTVL.